The 6 T cell receptor beta chains reported below all come from one sample, sequenced in a study of blood T cell repertoires in COVID-19. Sequenced by immunoSEQ multiplex PCR; TCRdb stores in-frame clones only, minus some. Found here are fewer than 250,000 clones, about 88% of them singletons; the top ten hold about 1.8%. The sequencing input was peripheral blood. These receptor sequences come from an older man with acute or convalescent COVID-19.

This clone was detected only once. The chain combines TRBV5-5 with TRBJ1-4, with no clear D. V was shortened by 5 bases and J by 3 bases, with 8 bases between the two germline ends. This CDR3 spans 13 amino acids. Germline V gene sequence: CDR1 SGHKS, CDR2 YYEKEE (reference sequence). CDR3 sequence (DNA): TGTGCCAGCAGGCGTGGTCCTAATGAAAAACTGTTTTTT. It encodes CASRRGPNEKLFF.

V is TRBV2 and J is TRBJ2-1, with 12 nucleotides matching TRBD2. The CDR3 is 15 amino acids. The junction had 4 bases not matched to a gene; V was cut back by 3 bases and J by 7 bases. Germline V CDR1 and CDR2: SNHLY, FYNNEI. CDR3 sequence: CASSDGLAGLNEQFF. As DNA, the CDR3 is TGTGCCAGCAGTGACGGACTAGCGGGGTTAAATGAGCAGTTCTTC.

As concerns this clone: Other DNA variants within this sample encode the same CDR3. V gene TRBV5-1 combines with J gene TRBJ2-2; possible D gene TRBD2, 6 bases. V lost 2 bases to trimming and J lost 5 bases, with 10 bases between them. The CDR3 length is 14 residues. Germline lookup yields CDR1 SGHRS and CDR2 YFSETQ. CDR3 region: CASSLLARTGELFF. CDR3 nucleotides: TGCGCCAGCAGCTTACTAGCAAGGACCGGGGAGCTGTTTTTT.

The chain joins TRBV7-8 to TRBJ2-7, with 7 bases aligning to TRBD2. V was pared by 1 base and J by 5 bases, with 14 bases of the junction left unmatched. Germline V gene sequence: CDR1 SGHVS, CDR2 FQNEAQ. The CDR3 loop spans 17 amino acids. CDR3 DNA: TGTGCCAGCAGCTTAGTTAACAGGAATCCCGGGGGGAACGAGCAGTACTTC. It encodes CASSLVNRNPGGNEQYF.

CDR3 DNA sequence: TGTGCCAGCAGCAAGCAGGGTATGGATCGGCCCCAGCATTTT. As protein: CASSKQGMDRPQHF. The chain joins TRBV7-2 to TRBJ1-5; D possibly corresponds to TRBD1 (5 bases). The CDR3 covers 14 residues. Germline V gives CDR1 SGHTA, CDR2 FQGNSA. V gave up 5 bases and J gave up 9 bases, with 17 bases separating them.

This chain links TRBV7-9 with TRBJ1-2, with D uncertain. V was pared by 5 bases and J by 2 bases, with 6 bases between. This CDR3 has 12 residues. Germline values: CDR1 SEHNR, CDR2 FQNEAQ (reference sequence). For the CDR3, the DNA is TGTGCCAGCAGCCCCGAGAACTATGGCTACACCTTC. Protein sequence: CASSPENYGYTF.